This T cell receptor beta chain was identified during a study of T-cell memory formation after mild COVID-19. Study-wide background: Among the donors, TCR clusters were largely specific to each donor.

About this clonotype: What it binds is not known. A read error may explain this, as a much larger clone is one base away.

The germline gives CDR1 LGHDT, CDR2 YNNKEL (reference sequence). The ends lost 4 bases at V and 6 bases at J; junction bases unmatched: 4. This CDR3 has 14 amino acids. General observations from the study: Of the contracting clones, CD4+ ones lay mainly in CM and EM, and CD8+ ones in EMRA. The pre-infection memory compartment contained some responding clones, suggesting cross-reactive memory joined.

With constant-segment primers, 5'RACE yielded cDNA libraries of TCR alpha and TCR beta that carried sample barcodes and UMIs. MiXCR, applied by TCRdb to the 5' RACE reads, yields one record per CDR3 protein. The table lists some 7,400 distinct CDR3 sequences, 31% of them singletons. Specimen: PBMCs or a T cell subset sorted from them (not recorded which). The rearrangement uses TRBV3-1 and TRBJ2-1, with 9 nucleotides matching TRBD2. This receptor was identified in an adult woman who had mild COVID-19 (a few samples of this study predate the infection). Cell type and time point are not known. In DNA, the CDR3 is TGTGCCAGCAGCCCGCGAGCGGGAGGCAATGAGCAGTTCTTC. It specifies CASSPRAGGNEQFF.